This T cell receptor beta chain is from a study of identical twins (dated by TCRdb to about 2016). About the investigation overall: To test whether fetal clonotypes persist, the study used deep sequencing on TCR alpha and beta repertoires from monozygotic twins, unrelated adults of various ages, and cord blood. To rule out contamination, replicate twin experiments were performed at different times with different library preparation protocols. Broad study findings and their caveats: The excess sharing between twins in beta out-of-frame sequences was weaker because fewer shared sequences reduced the signal-to-noise ratio. Out-of-frame TCR alpha sharing in monozygotic twins was systematically underestimated by recombination models, whereas sharing between unrelated individuals was in agreement with the recombination models. Out-of-frame TCR alpha sequences shared between twins showed an excess of low generation-probability sequences compared with coincidental sharing between unrelated individuals. Zero-insertion analyses could be partly confounded by invariant T cells such as MAIT and iNKT, though diverse VJ usage argued against such confounding for most clonotypes. Because the same donors could not be followed over many years, the conclusions depended on cross-sectional statistical analysis. Fewer insertions were carried by abundant cord blood beta clonotypes, a similar but weaker trend appeared in young adult naive repertoires, and no such trend appeared in memory repertoires.

All donors were healthy Caucasians. From a lookup of the germline V gene, CDR1 and CDR2 are MNHEY and SVGEGT. Cut back by 4 bases and 2 bases, the V and J ends lie 8 bases apart. The CDR3 covers 13 residues, taking in both the cysteine and the phenylalanine. CDR3 DNA is the only sequence kept; it has 39 bases, read in frame from the first base. The protocol used for the library was 5' RACE. Sequencing used an Illumina HiSeq 2000. A universal primer binding site was introduced by template switching, and a unique molecular identifier was present in the final cDNA, enabling accurate counting of TCR cDNA molecules. Specific primers in the conserved constant-segment region were used to synthesize first-strand cDNA for TCR alpha and beta chains. To control for contamination, every cDNA library carried two barcodes: a SMART-Mk sample barcode plus Illumina barcodes. TruSeq adapter sequences along with Illumina sample barcodes were introduced in two successive PCR steps. The Illumina HiSeq platform was used with custom primers to sequence TCR alpha and beta cDNA libraries. As for the authors' bioinformatics: MiGEC was used to process raw reads and extract unique molecular identifiers, and MiXCR was used to find CDR3 positions. For each individual, recombination models were inferred using an EM algorithm with the repgenHMM and IGoR tools. Shared clonotypes were analyzed with the tcR package in R, and sharing was normalized by the product of cloneset sizes. To study raw recombination without the effects of thymic and clonal selection, out-of-frame nonproductive sequences were analyzed. The public reads were quality trimmed at Q25 with fastp and then assembled into clones with MiXCR by TCRdb, keeping productive beta chains. All rows with the same CDR3 protein become a single entry with the most common DNA and genes. The V and J calls and clone size are TCRdb's, not the authors'. This sample holds 1.5 million or so distinct CDR3 sequences; roughly 35% were observed only once. The ten biggest clones cover about 0.27% of the sample.

The sample holds a few counts of this clonotype. Its specific antigen is unknown. No per-base quality is available; no much larger clone lies one base away. The sequencing sample was made of cord blood. The receptor chain draws on TRBV6-2 or TRBV6-3 and TRBJ1-1, with the D gene call left open. The source is a newborn girl in good health. The CDR3 protein is CASSSSVNTEAFF. The DNA sequence is TGTGCCAGCAGTTCCTCTGTTAACACTGAAGCTTTCTTT.